This TCR beta chain was sequenced in a study of type 1 regulatory T cells. Overall study: An in vitro protocol generated T-allo10, a Tr1-enriched, alloantigen-specific CD4 T cell product.

On this clonotype itself: No antigen is known for it.

The germline V gene encodes CDR1 LGHDT and CDR2 YNNKEL (reference sequence). Trimming removed 0 bases from V and 5 bases from J, with 22 bases in between. The CDR3 spans 18 residues. TCRdb re-called the reads with MiXCR, one entry per CDR3 protein. This repertoire shows just under 65,000 distinct CDR3 sequences, roughly 49% found once; its top ten account for approximately 2%. The sequence was obtained from a human donor in good health. Sample: cultured non-Tr1 T cells, either the whole culture or a sorted T cell fraction (not recorded which). The rearrangement uses TRBV3-1 and TRBJ1-1, with D possibly matching TRBD1 (6 bases). The CDR3 DNA sequence: TGTGCCAGCAGCCAAGATACTGATTGGTACACAGGGAGTACTGAAGCTTTCTTT. Amino acid sequence: CASSQDTDWYTGSTEAFF.